This T cell receptor beta chain comes out of a study of regulatory T cells in long-lasting Graves disease. Study-wide findings and caveats: There were preferences for TRBV28, TRBJ1-2 and TRBJ2-5 in persistent disease. Shared public clonotypes totalled fewer than 3,000 in persistent patients, compared with about 960 in new patients.

The CDR3 sequence is 13 residues long. Per the germline V gene, CDR1 is MNHEY and CDR2 is SVGAGI. V was cut by 2 bases and J by 10 bases, with 12 bases left in between. Described time point: newly diagnosed GD, antithyroid drugs for less than 3 months. Construction of the TCR library relied on RNA isolated from PBMCs. This clonotype was detected ten times or more. The target antigen is unknown. Building of the TCR beta libraries involved iRepertoire HTBI primers and Arm-PCR of CDR3 regions. TCRdb reprocessed the multiplex PCR reads via MiXCR and lists one record per CDR3 protein. The data contain a few hundred thousand distinct CDR3 sequences, about an eighth of them singletons. The same sample was also studied in work on T cells in Graves' hyperthyroidism and ophthalmopathy. Per that paper: It was considered stable Graves' hyperthyroidism when ophthalmopathy did not progress within 18 months. A set of HTBI primers served as the primers for a first-round RT-PCR of the TCR CDR3.

The chain links TRBV6-5 to TRBJ2-1; D uncertain. Here the sequenced sample was peripheral blood mononuclear cells (PBMCs), taken at new diagnosis, from a patient treated with antithyroid drugs. The TCR originated in a woman between 18 and 29 years old with Graves disease. CDR3 loop: CASSYTEWREQFF. The CDR3 nucleotides read TGTGCCAGCAGTTACACCGAGTGGCGGGAGCAGTTCTTC.